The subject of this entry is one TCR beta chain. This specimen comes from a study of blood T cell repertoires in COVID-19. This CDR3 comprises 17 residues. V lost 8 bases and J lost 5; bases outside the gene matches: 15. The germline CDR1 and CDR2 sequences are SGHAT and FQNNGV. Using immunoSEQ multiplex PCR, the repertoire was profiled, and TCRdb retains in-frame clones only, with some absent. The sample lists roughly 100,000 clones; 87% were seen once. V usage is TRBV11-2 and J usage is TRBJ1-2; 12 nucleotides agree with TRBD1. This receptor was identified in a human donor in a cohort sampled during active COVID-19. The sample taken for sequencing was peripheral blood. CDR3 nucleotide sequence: TGTGCCAGCCGCCCCCCGACCGGGACAGGGGGCGGTTATGGCTACACCTTC. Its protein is CASRPPTGTGGGYGYTF.